The entry below gives a single TCR beta chain sequence along with its context. Its cognate antigen is unknown. The length of the CDR3 is 13 residues. Per germline, CDR1 DFQATT and CDR2 SNEGSKA (reference sequence). Through a sample-barcoded 5' primer and a J-beta primer mix, a second PCR was run for about 6 to 11 cycles. MiXCR, run by TCRdb on the 5' RACE reads, gives a single entry per CDR3 protein. The profile shows about 1.4 million distinct CDR3 sequences, roughly 59% of them singletons. This specimen belongs to a study of blood T cells in healthy people across ages. Findings and limits, study-wide: The fall in TCR beta diversity per million T cells was roughly linear with age. Long-lived and aged donors differed, with more naive CD4+ cells and higher diversity in the long-lived.

Source material: blood. J is TRBJ2-5 and V is TRBV20-1; D gene uncertain. TRBJ2-7 matches the DNA end more closely, so the J call is doubtful. This receptor was obtained from a young man in good health. The CDR3 nucleotides are TGCAGTGCTAGTATGGGGTTCCCTACCGAGCAGTACTTC. Protein product: CSASMGFPTEQYF.